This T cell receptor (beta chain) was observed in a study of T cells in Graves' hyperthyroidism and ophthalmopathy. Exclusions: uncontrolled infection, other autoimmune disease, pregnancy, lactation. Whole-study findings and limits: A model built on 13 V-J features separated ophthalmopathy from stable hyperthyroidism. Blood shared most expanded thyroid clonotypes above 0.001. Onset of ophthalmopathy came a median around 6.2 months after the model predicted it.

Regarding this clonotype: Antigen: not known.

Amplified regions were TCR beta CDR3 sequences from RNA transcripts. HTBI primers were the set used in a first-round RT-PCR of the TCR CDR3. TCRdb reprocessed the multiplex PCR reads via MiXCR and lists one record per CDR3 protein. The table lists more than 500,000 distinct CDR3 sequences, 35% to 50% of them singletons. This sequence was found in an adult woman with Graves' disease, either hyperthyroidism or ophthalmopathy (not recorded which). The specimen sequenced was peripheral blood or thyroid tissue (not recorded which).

The CDR3 sequence is CASTRGQAGTEAFF. As DNA, the CDR3 is TGTGCCAGCACCCGGGGGCAGGCTGGCACTGAAGCTTTCTTT. The chain is built from TRBV2 and TRBJ1-1; maybe TRBD1 (6 bases). Looked up from germline, CDR1 is SNHLY and CDR2 is FYNNEI. Trimming pared 7 bases from V and 4 bases from J, leaving 16 bases between. This CDR3 region has 14 residues.